The rows below give T cell receptor beta chains drawn from one sample of a study of naive and memory T cell subsets. TCRdb called the 5' RACE reads again in MiXCR, with one record for every CDR3 protein. The repertoire includes about 48,000 distinct CDR3 sequences, about 4.8% of them detected once, and around 0.84% sits in the top ten. These TCRs come from a female donor in good health. Both conserved end residues are part of each CDR3. D genes are given only for firm matches. The size entry is marked missing in some rows and otherwise reads once, few, many or a size class.

J gene | D gene | clone size | V gene | CDR3 protein | CDR3 DNA
TRBJ2-7 | TRBD1 | many | TRBV9 | CASSVGVRTGAYEQYF | TGTGCCAGCAGCGTAGGGGTCCGGACAGGGGCTTACGAGCAGTACTTC
TRBJ1-3 | . | many | TRBV20-1 | CSATLAIGNTIYF | TGCAGTGCTACTCTGGCAATTGGAAACACCATATATTTT
TRBJ2-1 | . | many | TRBV20-1 | CSASSLAGNEQFF | TGCAGTGCTAGTAGTCTAGCCGGCAATGAGCAGTTCTTC
TRBJ2-1 | TRBD2 | many | TRBV9 | CASSGRLADYNEQFF | TGTGCCAGCAGCGGTCGACTAGCGGACTACAATGAGCAGTTCTTC
TRBJ2-3 | . | . | TRBV24-1 | CATSDLGRVGTDTQYF | TGTGCCACCAGTGATTTAGGCAGGGTGGGCACAGATACGCAGTATTTT
TRBJ1-1 | . | many | TRBV7-9 | CASSLAGANTEAFF | TGTGCCAGCAGCTTAGCTGGGGCGAACACTGAAGCTTTCTTT
TRBJ2-7 | TRBD2 | many | TRBV5-1 | CASSPDSGLVGVEQYF | TGCGCCAGCAGCCCCGACTCCGGACTAGTAGGGGTTGAGCAGTACTTC
TRBJ2-2 | . | many | TRBV20-1 | CSARDGRGLMNTGELFF | TGCAGTGCTAGAGATGGCCGGGGGCTTATGAACACCGGGGAGCTGTTTTTT
TRBJ2-3 | TRBD2 | few | TRBV6-6 | CASIPGLAAFTDTQYF | TGTGCCAGCATCCCGGGACTAGCGGCTTTCACAGATACGCAGTATTTT
TRBJ2-3 | . | . | TRBV29-1 | CSVGPEGRTDTQYF | TGCAGCGTTGGCCCCGAGGGCCGCACAGATACGCAGTATTTT
TRBJ2-4 | . | many | TRBV29-1 | CSVESPGVPGLAKNIQYF | TGCAGCGTTGAATCCCCGGGGGTGCCTGGTTTGGCCAAAAACATTCAGTACTTC
TRBJ2-1 | . | many | TRBV6-2/TRBV6-3 | CASSYSIQRRNYNEQFF | TGTGCCAGCAGTTACTCGATCCAGCGGAGGAACTACAATGAGCAGTTCTTC
TRBJ1-5 | . | few | TRBV5-5 | CASSPGPGTNQPQHF | TGTGCCAGCAGCCCTGGGCCGGGGACCAATCAGCCCCAGCATTTT
TRBJ1-2 | TRBD1 | few | TRBV7-9 | CASSLPLDREGYGYTF | TGTGCCAGCAGCTTACCCCTGGACAGGGAAGGCTATGGCTACACCTTC
TRBJ2-5 | . | many | TRBV6-5 | CASSLTGRTQYF | TGTGCCAGCAGTCTTACAGGTCGGACCCAGTACTTC
TRBJ2-1 | . | many | TRBV3-1 | CASTPGGPSGEQFF | TGTGCCAGCACCCCCGGCGGGCCGTCCGGGGAGCAGTTCTTC
TRBJ2-3 | TRBD2 | many | TRBV4-1 | CASSLTGLAGTDTQYF | TGCGCCAGCAGCCTCACGGGACTAGCGGGGACAGATACGCAGTATTTT
TRBJ1-1 | TRBD1 | many | TRBV6-5 | CASRNEDRGTEAFF | TGTGCCAGCAGAAACGAGGACAGGGGCACTGAAGCTTTCTTT
TRBJ2-3 | . | many | TRBV6-4 | CASSEQRVPTDTQYF | TGTGCCAGCAGTGAGCAGCGGGTTCCCACAGATACGCAGTATTTT
TRBJ2-3 | . | . | TRBV28 | CASNRPGGDRREGSDTQYF | TGTGCCAGCAACCGACCAGGGGGCGACAGGCGGGAGGGGTCCGATACGCAGTATTTT
TRBJ1-2 | . | . | TRBV4-1 | CASSPEDSNYGYTF | TGCGCCAGCAGCCCCGAGGATAGCAACTATGGCTACACCTTC
TRBJ1-5 | . | many | TRBV29-1 | CSVDSGAGTGNQHF | TGCAGCGTTGATAGTGGAGCGGGGACCGGGAACCAGCATTTT
TRBJ2-5 | TRBD2 | many | TRBV13 | CASSVGRGETQYF | TGTGCCAGCAGCGTGGGGAGGGGAGAGACCCAGTACTTC
TRBJ2-3 | TRBD2 | . | TRBV28 | CASSFPLAGGGESTDTQYF | TGTGCCAGCAGTTTCCCACTAGCGGGGGGGGGGGAGAGCACAGATACGCAGTATTTT
TRBJ2-7 | TRBD2 | many | TRBV5-4 | CASSFPDLGGVAGYEQYF | TGTGCCAGCAGCTTCCCCGACCTGGGGGGGGTGGCTGGCTACGAGCAGTACTTC
TRBJ2-2 | . | . | TRBV7-8 | CASSLGGTGCNGELFF | TGTGCCAGCAGCTTAGGGGGTACGGGGTGTAACGGGGAGCTGTTTTTT
TRBJ2-2 | TRBD1 | many | TRBV30 | CAWGQGWTGELFF | TGTGCCTGGGGACAGGGATGGACCGGGGAGCTGTTTTTT
TRBJ1-6 | TRBD1 | few | TRBV20-1 | CSAKGDRGLGSPLHF | TGCAGTGCTAAGGGCGACAGGGGGCTCGGGTCACCCCTCCACTTT
TRBJ2-7 | TRBD1 | many | TRBV20-1 | CSARSGRDRGGEQYF | TGCAGTGCTAGATCCGGCCGGGACAGGGGTGGAGAGCAGTACTTC
TRBJ2-7 | . | many | TRBV6-6 | CASSERSWSYEQYF | TGTGCCAGCAGTGAGAGGAGTTGGTCCTACGAGCAGTACTTC
TRBJ2-3 | . | few | TRBV13 | CVSSPVMKWTDTQYF | TGTGTCAGCAGCCCCGTTATGAAGTGGACAGATACGCAGTATTTT
TRBJ2-7 | TRBD2 | many | TRBV20-1 | CSATTSGSYEQYF | TGCAGTGCGACCACTAGCGGTTCCTACGAGCAGTACTTC
TRBJ2-1 | . | many | TRBV7-8 | CASSLGPLPTNEQFF | TGTGCCAGCAGCTTAGGTCCCCTGCCGACCAATGAGCAGTTCTTC
TRBJ1-5 | . | . | TRBV19 | CASSIGRPNNQPQHF | TGTGCCAGTAGTATAGGCCGGCCTAACAATCAGCCCCAGCATTTT
TRBJ1-2 | . | many | TRBV19 | CASSPGQIYGYTF | TGTGCCAGTAGTCCGGGACAAATATATGGCTACACCTTC
TRBJ2-3 | . | many | TRBV5-1 | CASRDPTDTQYF | TGCGCCAGCAGGGATCCCACAGATACGCAGTATTTT
TRBJ2-7 | . | many | TRBV7-2 | CASSPRALYEQYF | TGTGCCAGCAGCCCCCGGGCGCTCTACGAGCAGTACTTC
TRBJ1-1 | . | many | TRBV3-1 | CASSPLGWTNTEAFF | TGTGCCAGCAGCCCTCTAGGGTGGACAAACACTGAAGCTTTCTTT
TRBJ2-3 | TRBD2 | . | TRBV11-2 | CASSPWGASGSRGPGYTDTQYF | TGTGCCAGCAGCCCATGGGGGGCTAGCGGGAGTCGGGGTCCGGGATACACAGATACGCAGTATTTT
TRBJ2-7 | TRBD2 | . | TRBV29-1 | CSVRGGSSYEQYF | TGCAGCGTGAGGGGAGGGAGCTCCTACGAGCAGTACTTC
TRBJ2-1 | TRBD2 | many | TRBV5-4 | CASSPLAGGPIRFF | TGTGCCAGCAGCCCCCTAGCGGGAGGGCCAATCCGGTTCTTC
TRBJ2-7 | . | many | TRBV19 | CASSRLSSYEQYF | TGTGCCAGTAGTCGACTGTCCTCCTACGAGCAGTACTTC
TRBJ1-1 | . | many | TRBV27 | CASSLTAGRRSEAFF | TGTGCCAGCAGTTTGACAGCAGGGAGGAGGTCTGAAGCTTTCTTT
TRBJ2-7 | TRBD1 | many | TRBV29-1 | CSVEVSGTGESYEQYF | TGCAGCGTTGAAGTCTCGGGGACAGGGGAATCCTACGAGCAGTACTTC
TRBJ2-7 | . | many | TRBV7-2 | CASSSNRARRISEQYF | TGTGCCAGCAGCTCGAACCGGGCCAGGAGGATTTCCGAGCAGTACTTC
TRBJ2-1 | TRBD1 | many | TRBV6-2/TRBV6-3 | CASISVQTTGGSEQFF | TGTGCCAGCATCTCCGTCCAAACAACAGGGGGGTCGGAGCAGTTCTTC
TRBJ1-3 | . | many | TRBV6-5 | CASSSMPFSGNTIYF | TGTGCCAGCAGTTCGATGCCCTTCTCTGGAAACACCATATATTTT
TRBJ1-1 | . | . | TRBV30 | CAWSVSRLNTEAFF | TGTGCCTGGAGTGTATCCAGATTGAACACTGAAGCTTTCTTT
TRBJ2-3 | TRBD2 | many | TRBV14 | CASSGWRERTDTQYF | TGTGCCAGCAGCGGGTGGCGGGAGAGGACAGATACGCAGTATTTT
TRBJ2-7 | TRBD2 | many | TRBV7-2 | CASSLAAGGNYEQYF | TGTGCCAGCAGCTTAGCGGCGGGAGGGAACTACGAGCAGTACTTC
TRBJ2-1 | TRBD1 | many | TRBV6-2/TRBV6-3 | CASSTIRQGFSYNEQFF | TGTGCCAGCAGTACAATTCGACAGGGGTTCTCCTACAATGAGCAGTTCTTC
TRBJ2-1 | . | many | TRBV12-3/TRBV12-4 | CASSFWTGDNEQFF | TGTGCCAGCAGTTTTTGGACGGGAGACAATGAGCAGTTCTTC
TRBJ1-2 | TRBD1 | many | TRBV5-1 | CASTLQGAEGYTF | TGCGCCAGTACCTTACAGGGGGCAGAGGGCTACACCTTC
TRBJ1-1 | . | many | TRBV27 | CASSFQDRRRGSTEAFF | TGTGCCAGCAGTTTCCAGGACCGCCGGCGGGGGAGCACTGAAGCTTTCTTT
TRBJ2-5 | TRBD2 | many | TRBV28 | CASSSIPLLADFQETQYF | TGTGCCAGCAGTTCGATCCCCCTCCTAGCGGATTTCCAAGAGACCCAGTACTTC
TRBJ1-1 | . | many | TRBV6-6 | CASSPGTSLMNTEAFF | TGTGCCAGCAGCCCCGGGACATCCTTAATGAACACTGAAGCTTTCTTT
TRBJ2-7 | . | many | TRBV11-2 | CASKLTDLYEQYF | TGTGCCAGCAAGTTAACCGACCTCTACGAGCAGTACTTC